The 30 T cell receptor beta chains given below trace back to one sample, sequenced in a study of T cell repertoires in aging, cancer and after chemotherapy. Peripheral blood genomic DNA, not sorted cells or RNA, was the template. A mixed TRB-A/B primer pool amplified rearranged TRB by multiplex touch-down PCR. TCRdb itself ran the multiplex PCR reads through MiXCR, one entry per CDR3 protein. This table holds over 1,500 distinct CDR3 sequences, 24% found once. The specimen was blood. These receptors all come from a human donor with a solid tumor.

The V gene is TRBV6-1, the J gene TRBJ1-2; D unclear. V lost 4 bases and J 4 bases, leaving 16 bases between the germline ends. Germline V gene sequence: CDR1 MNHNS, CDR2 SASEGT. The CDR3 spans 15 residues. The chain's CDR3 is CASSVRAGLPYGYTF. CDR3 nucleotide sequence: TGTGCCAGCAGTGTTAGGGCAGGCCTACCCTATGGCTACACCTTC.

The chain employs TRBV19 and TRBJ1-5; possibly TRBD1 for D (5 bases). The V gene lost 1 base and the J gene lost 5 bases, with 12 bases spanning the gap. Looked up from germline, CDR1 is LNHDA and CDR2 is SQIVND (reference sequence). This CDR3 has 15 amino acids. CDR3 residues: CASSIAWQGDQPQHF. In nucleotides, the CDR3 is TGTGCCAGTAGTATAGCGTGGCAGGGCGATCAGCCCCAGCATTTT.

V usage is TRBV27 and J usage is TRBJ2-7, with TRBD2 matching 12 bases. V lost 6 bases to trimming and J lost 2 bases; unmatched junction nucleotides: 8. This CDR3 is built from 16 residues. The germline V gene has CDR1 MNHEY and CDR2 SMNVEV (reference sequence). The CDR3 region has the DNA TGTGCCAGCAGCCGGACTAGCGGGATGTTCACCTACGAGCAGTACTTC. Translating it yields CASSRTSGMFTYEQYF.

A few counts support this clonotype. The rearrangement uses TRBV20-1 and TRBJ2-7, with D maybe TRBD1 (5 bases). The germline gives CDR1 DFQATT, CDR2 SNEGSKA (reference sequence). The CDR3 consists of 13 residues. V shed 2 bases and J shed 3 bases, with 11 bases lying between them. CDR3 nucleotides: TGCAGTGCTAGACCCCCGGACAACTACGAGCAGTACTTC. The encoded protein is CSARPPDNYEQYF.

This clonotype was seen only a few times. The chain employs TRBV7-9 and TRBJ1-1, with 7 positions matching TRBD1. The germline CDR1 and CDR2 sequences are SEHNR and FQNEAQ (reference sequence). V dropped 4 bases and J dropped 7; count of bases not matched to a gene: 6. The CDR3 totals 13 residues. The CDR3 DNA is TGTGCCAGCAGCTCCGGGACAGAAAGTGAAGCTTTCTTT. Its protein is CASSSGTESEAFF.

This clonotype was detected only a few times. The chain combines TRBV6-6 with TRBJ2-1; no clear D gene. Germline V gene lookup returns CDR1 MNHNY and CDR2 SVGAGI (reference sequence). The CDR3 contains 11 residues. Trimming removed 1 base from V and 7 bases from J, with 2 bases in between. The DNA for the CDR3 is TGTGCCAGCAGTTACTGGAATGAGCAGTTCTTC. It codes for CASSYWNEQFF.

This clonotype ranks as medium-sized. This chain links TRBV15 with TRBJ1-1; 7 bases align to TRBD1. Per the germline V gene, CDR1 is LNHNV and CDR2 is YYDKDF (reference sequence). The CDR3 covers 14 residues. The J segment lost 1 base and the V segment lost 6 bases, leaving 5 bases of the junction unmatched. This chain's CDR3 is CATRTGWANTEAFF. In nucleotides, the CDR3 is TGTGCCACCAGGACAGGGTGGGCGAACACTGAAGCTTTCTTT.

The V and J genes are TRBV27 and TRBJ2-3; possible D gene TRBD2, 5 bases. V lost 0 bases and J lost 0, with 10 bases in between. Looked up from germline, CDR1 is MNHEY and CDR2 is SMNVEV (reference sequence). The length of the CDR3 is 16 residues. CDR3 sequence (DNA): TGTGCCAGCAGTTTATCGGGAGCAACTAGCACAGATACGCAGTATTTT. This encodes CASSLSGATSTDTQYF.

This clonotype was seen more than once but under ten times. This sequence joins TRBV5-6 and TRBJ2-2; D gene unclear. The CDR3 totals 12 residues. V was trimmed by 0 bases and J by 6 bases, leaving 3 bases between them. Germline-derived CDR1 and CDR2 are SGHDT and YYEEEE. CDR3 nucleotides: TGTGCCAGCAGCTTGGGATCCGGGGAGCTGTTTTTT. This encodes CASSLGSGELFF.

The chain is built from TRBV15 and TRBJ1-3; no clear D gene. Trimming removed 0 bases from V and 6 bases from J, with 12 bases in between. Germline V gene sequence: CDR1 LNHNV, CDR2 YYDKDF (reference sequence). The CDR3 is made up of 15 amino acids. The CDR3 region is CATSRDTYSKNTIYF. CDR3 bases: TGTGCCACCAGCAGAGATACGTACTCTAAAAACACCATATATTTT.

This chain uses TRBV25-1 with TRBJ2-1, with 9 positions matching TRBD2. This CDR3 is built from 15 residues. Trimming removed 5 bases from V and 3 bases from J; junction bases left unmatched: 5. CDR1 is MGHDK and CDR2 is SYGVNS in the germline V gene. CDR3 protein: CASSPGTSSYNEQFF. CDR3 DNA: TGTGCCAGCAGTCCCGGGACTAGCAGCTACAATGAGCAGTTCTTC. Variable domain in full (rest from reference TRBV25-1 and TRBJ2-1): EADIYQTPRYLVIGTGKKITLECSQTMGHDKMYWYQQDPGMELHLIHYSYGVNSTEKGDLSSESTVSRIRTEHFPLTLESARPSHTSQYLCASSPGTSSYNEQFFGPGTRLTVL.

The gene calls are TRBV20-1 and TRBJ1-2; TRBD1 matches 7 bases. The ends lost 3 bases at V and 6 bases at J; junction bases unmatched: 10. CDR1 and CDR2 (germline): DFQATT, SNEGSKA (reference sequence). CDR3 length equals 14 residues. The CDR3 here is CSARTQGGEHGYTF. The CDR3, as DNA: TGCAGTGCTAGGACCCAGGGGGGGGAGCATGGCTACACCTTC.

In regard to this clonotype: With a much larger clone just one base away, this may be a read error. V gene TRBV29-1 combines with J gene TRBJ2-1, with TRBD1 as a possible D gene (5 bases). The CDR3 runs 11 residues. Germline CDR1 SQVTM, CDR2 ANQGSEA. The CDR3 sequence is CSFPSDNKQFF. The CDR3 DNA is TGCAGCTTCCCGTCGGACAATAAGCAGTTCTTC.

In this sample, this clonotype turned up a few times. The chain uses TRBV4-2 and TRBJ2-6, with a tentative D call TRBD2 (5 bases). V lost 0 bases, J lost 1 base, and 7 bases lay in between. Germline V gives CDR1 LGHNA, CDR2 YNFKEQ. This CDR3 has 16 residues. This CDR3 reads CASSQEGGSGANVLTF. CDR3 in DNA: TGTGCCAGCAGCCAAGAAGGAGGTTCTGGGGCCAACGTCCTGACTTTC.

The V gene is TRBV6-4, the J gene TRBJ1-2, with TRBD1 identical over 10 bases. The CDR3 consists of 15 residues. V shed 2 bases and J 7 bases; nucleotides not matched to a gene: 7. Germline V CDR1 and CDR2: MRHNA, SNTAGT. This CDR3 is CASSDTGQGLGGYTF. The CDR3 DNA is TGTGCCAGCAGTGACACGGGACAGGGGCTAGGTGGCTACACCTTC.

This clonotype is labeled as large (0.1 to 1%). V and J are TRBV15 and TRBJ1-2; 9 nucleotides match TRBD1. J lost 2 bases, V lost 4 bases, and 5 bases had no gene match. Germline V gene lookup returns CDR1 LNHNV and CDR2 YYDKDF (reference sequence). This CDR3 region has 15 residues. The CDR3 region is CATSMNRGQNYGYTF. The DNA of the CDR3 is TGTGCCACCAGCATGAACAGGGGGCAAAACTATGGCTACACCTTC.

This sequence joins TRBV5-6 and TRBJ2-5; no reliable D call. CDR3 length: 11 amino acids. Germline CDR1 and CDR2: SGHDT and YYEEEE. Trimming cost V 4 bases and J 1 base, with 2 bases left between them. The CDR3 coding sequence is TGTGCCAGCAGCACCCAAGAGACCCAGTACTTC. It is translated as CASSTQETQYF. The full variable domain, rest sourced from reference TRBV5-6 and TRBJ2-5, is DAGVTQSPTHLIKTRGQQVTLRCSPKSGHDTVSWYQQALGQGPQFIFQYYEEEERQRGNFPDRFSGHQFPNYSSELNVNALLLGDSALYLCASSTQETQYFGPGTRLLVL.

This clonotype showed up just once. The V call is TRBV18, the J call TRBJ2-2; a possible D gene is TRBD2 (6 bases). CDR1 and CDR2 from the germline V gene are KGHSH and LQKENI. CDR3 size: 15 residues. The V end was cut by 4 bases, the J end by 3 bases, with 12 bases between. The CDR3 protein is CASSRLATDTGELFF. The CDR3 region has the DNA TGTGCCAGCTCACGGCTAGCGACGGACACCGGGGAGCTGTTTTTT.

This sequence joins TRBV19 and TRBJ2-7; possibly TRBD2 for D (6 bases). Trimming stripped 2 bases from V and 4 bases from J, with 15 bases between. There are 15 residues in the CDR3. CDR1 and CDR2 (germline): LNHDA, SQIVND (reference sequence). CDR3 DNA sequence: TGTGCCAGTAGTATACGGTGGGAGGTAAGGTACGAGCAGTACTTC. This codes for CASSIRWEVRYEQYF. Full variable domain (rest looked up from reference TRBV19 and TRBJ2-7): DGGITQSPKYLFRKEGQNVTLSCEQNLNHDAMYWYRQDPGQGLRLIYYSQIVNDFQKGDIAEGYSVSREKKESFPLTVTSAQKNPTAFYLCASSIRWEVRYEQYFGPGTRLTVT.

This clonotype occurred a few times. The V and J genes are TRBV11-1 and TRBJ2-1, with D perhaps TRBD2 (5 bases). The V end lost 1 base, the J end lost 6 bases, and 7 bases lay between the germline ends. The CDR3 is made up of 13 amino acids. Germline-derived CDR1 and CDR2 are SGHAT and FQDESV (reference sequence). CDR3 DNA sequence: TGTGCCAGCAGCTTAGAGCGGATCAATGAGCAGTTCTTC. Protein: CASSLERINEQFF.

In this sample, this clonotype turned up once. This chain joins TRBV5-1 and TRBJ1-2; the D is unclear. V was shortened by 0 bases and J by 3 bases, with 6 bases between the two germline ends. The CDR3 has 13 residues. Germline V gene sequence: CDR1 SGHRS, CDR2 YFSETQ. CDR3 DNA: TGCGCCAGCAGCTTGGCAGGAGACTATGGCTACACCTTC. Protein sequence: CASSLAGDYGYTF.

To note about this clonotype: This may be a read error, as it is one base from a much larger clone. This chain connects TRBV5-5 to TRBJ1-2; unclear D gene. Germline-derived CDR1 and CDR2 are SGHKS and YYEKEE (reference sequence). V was cut by 6 bases and J by 14 bases, with 20 bases left in between. The length of the CDR3 is 12 residues. CDR3 amino acids: CASIHDRPGPTF. CDR3 DNA: TGTGCCAGCATCCACGACCGTCCCGGACCTACCTTC.

This clonotype showed up just a few times. The chain carries TRBV28 and TRBJ1-3; the D is unclear. Trimming removed 3 bases at V and 0 bases at J, with 9 bases between. Germline CDR1 and CDR2: MDHEN and SYDVKM. This CDR3 is 15 amino acids long. CDR3 nucleotide sequence: TGTGCCAGCAGTTTTGGGGTTCTCTCTGGAAACACCATATATTTT. Protein sequence: CASSFGVLSGNTIYF.

This clonotype was found a few times. The chain links TRBV6-1 to TRBJ2-7, with 11 bases identical to TRBD2. Germline V gene sequence: CDR1 MNHNS, CDR2 SASEGT. The V gene end was trimmed by 3 bases and the J gene end by 7 bases; junction bases not matched to a gene: 11. The CDR3 is 16 residues long. The CDR3 region has the DNA TGTGCCAGCAGTGAGAAAATAGCGGGAGGGGTGGGGGAGCAGTACTTC. This translates into CASSEKIAGGVGEQYF.

This clonotype came up a few times. The chain links TRBV5-4 to TRBJ1-6; tentatively, D is TRBD1 (6 bases). CDR1 SGHNT and CDR2 YYREEE come from the germline V gene (reference sequence). The CDR3 is made up of 13 amino acids. Deletions cut 0 bases from V and 8 bases from J, with 6 bases between. The CDR3 bases are TGTGCCAGCAGCTTGGACAGGGATTCACCCCTCCACTTT. Translation: CASSLDRDSPLHF.

With respect to this clonotype: Since a much larger clone is just one base distant, this may be a read error. The rearrangement uses TRBV30 and TRBJ2-2; D unresolved. V lost 3 bases to trimming and J lost 6 bases, with 8 bases between them. Germline loops: CDR1 GTSNPN, CDR2 SVGIG (reference sequence). The CDR3 extends over 12 amino acids. The CDR3 region has the DNA TGTGCCTGGAGCACCAAATCCGGGGAGCTGTTTTTT. Encoded protein: CAWSTKSGELFF.

This clonotype is large within its sample. The rearrangement joins TRBV30 to TRBJ2-7; 9 bases line up with TRBD2. J gave up 3 bases and V 0 bases, and 21 bases lay outside the gene matches. The V gene's germline CDR1 is GTSNPN and CDR2 SVGIG (reference sequence). The CDR3 is 20 amino acids. In DNA, the CDR3 is TGTGCCTGGAGTGTCCCACCTCGTCGACTAGCGGACCTAACCCTCTACGAGCAGTACTTC. Residues: CAWSVPPRRLADLTLYEQYF.

This chain connects TRBV11-2 to TRBJ1-2; weak D call: TRBD1 (5 bases). CDR1 is SGHAT, CDR2 FQNNGV, per germline. Trimming took 5 bases from V and 6 from J, leaving 10 bases between them. CDR3 length: 12 residues. The CDR3 protein is CASSPPGHGYTF. In DNA, the CDR3 is TGTGCCAGCAGCCCACCAGGGCATGGCTACACCTTC. The full variable domain, with the rest looked up from reference TRBV11-2 and TRBJ1-2, is EAGVAQSPRYKIIEKRQSVAFWCNPISGHATLYWYQQILGQGPKLLIQFQNNGVVDDSQLPKDRFSAERLKGVDSTLKIQPAKLEDSAVYLCASSPPGHGYTFGSGTRLTVV.

This chain joins TRBV6-5 and TRBJ2-5; possible D gene TRBD1, 6 bases. Germline V CDR1 and CDR2: MNHEY, SVGAGI. This CDR3 spans 15 amino acids. V shed 0 bases and J shed 6 bases, with 14 bases lying between them. CDR3: CASSYSSTGMKTQYF. In nucleotides, the CDR3 is TGTGCCAGCAGTTACTCATCTACAGGGATGAAGACCCAGTACTTC.

This clonotype has just a few counts. This chain connects TRBV12-3 or TRBV12-4 to TRBJ2-1; no clear D gene. Trimming pared 4 bases from V and 2 bases from J, leaving 0 bases between. The CDR3 is 11 amino acids. This CDR3 is CASSSYNEQFF. As DNA, the CDR3 is TGTGCCAGCAGTTCCTACAATGAGCAGTTCTTC.